This T cell receptor beta chain was identified during a study of blood T cell repertoires in COVID-19. Study context: Italy, Spain and the United States were the sources of the convalescent and acute COVID-19 samples. Sources were T cells, B-cell-depleted T cells, or PBMCs; the material itself was cDNA or gDNA.

Study processing details: The authors estimated nucleated cell counts from reference gene primer amplification. Sequencing was performed with immunoSEQ multiplex PCR; in TCRdb, only in-frame clones are kept and a portion is missing. V, J and clone size were drawn from that table, and D and trimming were deduced from the DNA. The table includes under 100,000 clones, around 90% detected once. The origin of this receptor is a man aged 55-75 years with COVID-19, enrolled during active disease. Sequenced: peripheral blood.

The CDR3 bases are TGTGCCACCTCGACTGGCGCTGGGTTCAATCAGCCCCAGCATTTT. This translates into CATSTGAGFNQPQHF. V is TRBV24-1 and J is TRBJ1-5; D is undetermined. Germline V CDR1 and CDR2: KGHDR, SFDVKD. CDR3 length: 15 amino acids. V lost 9 bases, J lost 3 bases, and 17 bases lay in between.